A single sample gave rise to the 20 T cell receptor beta chains below, sequenced in a study of vaccination and CD4 T cells after COVID-19 (dated 2022 in TCRdb). For these TCRs, the target antigens are not known. Libraries were built with PCR. Instrument on record: Illumina iSeq 100. At the Johns Hopkins FTIC core, DNA from the cultured CD4+ T cells underwent TCR sequencing with the Oncomine TCR Beta short-read assay. TCRdb reworked the public reads: Q25 trimming with fastp, MiXCR clone assembly, productive beta chains retained. Rows are unified per CDR3 protein, each entry keeping the most common DNA and genes. In this sample the table shows around 17,000 distinct CDR3 sequences, 48% of which occur a single time. The ten top clones hold around 5% of the sample. The label giving this sample's treatment or condition can be read as: approximately 10-day PBMC culture with coronavirus spike peptide pools or control peptides (ViraFEST assay).

The specimen comprised CD4+ T cells from blood, cultured in vitro, sampled before SARS-CoV-2 vaccination. The receptors derive from a human donor who had recovered from COVID-19.

This clonotype occurred a few times. The rearrangement links TRBV11-3 to TRBJ2-5, with TRBD2 matching over 9 bases. V lost 1 base and J lost 0; bases outside the gene matches: 3. The CDR3 has 16 residues. CDR1 is SGHNT, CDR2 YENEEA, per germline. CDR3 bases: TGTGCCAGCAGCTTAGGGGCGGGGGGGTACCAAGAGACCCAGTACTTC. Protein sequence: CASSLGAGGYQETQYF.

The V and J genes are TRBV12-3 or TRBV12-4 and TRBJ2-3; 7 bases are a match to TRBD1. This CDR3 region has 14 residues. With V trimmed by 5 bases and J by 2 bases, 4 bases remained unmatched. The CDR3: CASSTTGTTDTQYF. The CDR3, as DNA: TGTGCCAGCAGTACGACAGGGACCACAGATACGCAGTATTTT.

The V and J genes are TRBV28 and TRBJ2-6; D is undetermined. This CDR3 has 14 amino acids. The V end was cut by 3 bases, the J end by 9 bases, with 12 bases between. Germline V lookup: CDR1 MDHEN, CDR2 SYDVKM. Here the CDR3 DNA reads TGTGCCAGCAGTTTTGATCGGAATGGCAACGTCCTGACTTTC. Translation: CASSFDRNGNVLTF.

The rearrangement joins TRBV20-1 to TRBJ1-2; D gene uncertain. The CDR3 extends over 12 amino acids. V lost 1 base and J lost 0, with 3 bases in between. CDR1 is DFQATT and CDR2 is SNEGSKA in the germline V gene (reference sequence). The CDR3 DNA sequence: TGCAGTGCTAGAGGGGCTAACTATGGCTACACCTTC. Its protein is CSARGANYGYTF.

This chain uses TRBV15 with TRBJ2-2, with a possible D match to TRBD2 (5 bases). The V and J ends lost 1 base and 2 bases respectively, with 14 bases between them. The CDR3 covers 17 residues. Germline V gene sequence: CDR1 LNHNV, CDR2 YYDKDF (reference sequence). The CDR3 sequence is CATSRGGDGRNTGELFF. The CDR3 DNA is TGTGCCACCAGCAGAGGGGGAGACGGAAGAAACACCGGGGAGCTGTTTTTT.

The rearrangement links TRBV7-2 to TRBJ2-2; D gene uncertain. This CDR3 is 13 amino acids long. Germline loops: CDR1 SGHTA, CDR2 FQGNSA. Trimming stripped 6 bases from V and 5 bases from J, with 10 bases between. CDR3 coding DNA: TGTGCCAGCAGAAGAAGGGAAACCGGGGAGCTGTTTTTT. Amino acid sequence: CASRRRETGELFF.

This clonotype was recorded only once. The chain couples TRBV4-1 to TRBJ2-5; the D is unclear. CDR1 and CDR2 from the germline V gene are MGHRA and YSYEKL. CDR3 size: 17 residues. V lost 0 bases and J lost 7, with 21 bases in between. The CDR3 loop reads CASSQEVESPSMGTQYF. The CDR3 DNA sequence: TGCGCCAGCAGCCAAGAAGTAGAGTCGCCTTCTATGGGGACCCAGTACTTC.

The chain links TRBV6-5 to TRBJ1-6; D remains ambiguous. CDR1 and CDR2 from the germline V gene are MNHEY and SVGAGI. Trimming pared 4 bases from V and 0 bases from J, leaving 22 bases between. This CDR3 spans 20 amino acids. For the CDR3, the DNA is TGTGCCAGCAGTTCGTTAAACCGGGTCCACCATCCCTCCTATAATTCACCCCTCCACTTT. Its translation is CASSSLNRVHHPSYNSPLHF.

This clonotype was detected only a few times. V usage is TRBV20-1 and J usage is TRBJ1-1, with no clear D. Trimming left V 2 bases short and J 4 bases short, with 17 bases between. The germline V gene has CDR1 DFQATT and CDR2 SNEGSKA (reference sequence). This CDR3 has 15 amino acids. The CDR3 reads CSARPTRRESTEAFF. CDR3 coding DNA: TGCAGTGCTAGACCTACACGACGGGAGTCCACTGAAGCTTTCTTT.

This clonotype was seen only once. This chain links TRBV7-9 with TRBJ2-2; D call uncertain. Germline V CDR1 and CDR2: SEHNR, FQNEAQ (reference sequence). The CDR3 is 15 amino acids. V was trimmed by 1 base and J by 5 bases, leaving 11 bases between them. CDR3: CASSLEGTRTGELFF. For the CDR3, the DNA is TGTGCCAGCAGCTTAGAAGGCACCAGGACCGGGGAGCTGTTTTTT.

This clonotype was found a few times. The V gene is TRBV7-2, the J gene TRBJ2-7, with a possible D match to TRBD1 (5 bases). Germline V gene data show CDR1 as SGHTA and CDR2 as FQGNSA. The V gene lost 2 bases and the J gene lost 0 bases, with 14 bases spanning the gap. The CDR3 has 16 amino acids. The CDR3 sequence: CASSLSPPGHSYEQYF. Here the CDR3 DNA reads TGTGCCAGCAGCTTATCCCCCCCCGGACACTCCTACGAGCAGTACTTC.

This clonotype was counted a few times. The chain joins TRBV20-1 to TRBJ2-5; possible D gene TRBD2, 6 bases. CDR1 and CDR2 (germline): DFQATT, SNEGSKA (reference sequence). CDR3 length: 14 amino acids. Trimming left V 0 bases short and J 7 bases short, with 15 bases between. This CDR3 is CSARDGGGLRTQYF. DNA for the CDR3: TGCAGTGCTAGAGATGGCGGAGGGCTTAGGACCCAGTACTTC.

The chain carries TRBV20-1 and TRBJ1-4; possibly TRBD1 for D (5 bases). CDR3 length equals 14 residues. Per the germline V gene, CDR1 is DFQATT and CDR2 is SNEGSKA (reference sequence). V shed 5 bases and J shed 0 bases, with 10 bases lying between them. The CDR3 DNA sequence: TGCAGTGCTCGGCGACAGACAACTAATGAAAAACTGTTTTTT. Amino acids: CSARRQTTNEKLFF.

The chain is built from TRBV4-1 and TRBJ2-4; TRBD1 matches 7 bases. The CDR3 totals 16 residues. After removal of 1 base from V and 7 bases from J, the junction contained 10 bases not matched to a gene. Germline assignment: CDR1 MGHRA and CDR2 YSYEKL. CDR3: CASSQGFEGAKNIQYF. Here the CDR3 DNA reads TGCGCCAGCAGCCAAGGGTTCGAGGGGGCAAAGAACATTCAGTACTTC.

This clonotype was seen a few times. The chain joins TRBV10-3 to TRBJ2-5, with D possibly matching TRBD2 (5 bases). Between the trimmed V and J ends, which lost 3 bases and 4 bases, there was a span of 12 bases. The CDR3 is 14 residues long. Per germline, CDR1 ENHRY and CDR2 SYGVKD. CDR3 DNA: TGTGCCATCAGTGATGGAGGTCCGGGAGAGACCCAGTACTTC. Translation gives CAISDGGPGETQYF.

This sequence joins TRBV27 and TRBJ1-5; maybe TRBD1 (6 bases). This CDR3 is 16 amino acids long. Germline V gives CDR1 MNHEY, CDR2 SMNVEV (reference sequence). V was pared by 8 bases and J by 0 bases, with 17 bases between. CDR3 protein: CASGPRGTYSNQPQHF. As DNA, the CDR3 is TGTGCCAGCGGCCCCAGGGGCACCTATAGCAATCAGCCCCAGCATTTT.

This clonotype was observed a few times. The chain combines TRBV20-1 with TRBJ1-2; TRBD1 aligns across 8 bases. CDR3 length: 13 amino acids. CDR1 is DFQATT and CDR2 is SNEGSKA in the germline V gene (reference sequence). Unmatched junction bases numbered 7, after V lost 3 bases and J lost 7 bases. In DNA, the CDR3 is TGCAGTGCTAGGGACGGACAGGGTAGTGGCTACACCTTC. The encoded protein is CSARDGQGSGYTF.

V usage is TRBV19 and J usage is TRBJ1-5, with D unresolved. Germline CDR1 LNHDA, CDR2 SQIVND (reference sequence). The CDR3 spans 14 residues. Deletions cut 6 bases from V and 0 bases from J, with 9 bases between. In DNA, the CDR3 is TGTGCCAGTAGATCTCGGGGTAGCAATCAGCCCCAGCATTTT. Translation gives CASRSRGSNQPQHF.

This clonotype has only a few counts. This chain uses TRBV20-1 with TRBJ1-5; weak D call: TRBD1 (6 bases). Germline V gives CDR1 DFQATT, CDR2 SNEGSKA (reference sequence). This CDR3 spans 14 amino acids. Trimming stripped 7 bases from V and 0 bases from J, with 13 bases between. The CDR3 DNA follows: TGCAGTGTAGGGACACCTTATAGCAATCAGCCCCAGCATTTT. As protein: CSVGTPYSNQPQHF.

This clonotype came up a few times. The V gene is TRBV6-1, the J gene TRBJ1-2; 7 nucleotides match TRBD1. Germline lookup yields CDR1 MNHNS and CDR2 SASEGT. The junction had 6 bases not matched to a gene; V was cut back by 6 bases and J by 2 bases. This CDR3 comprises 14 residues. Written as DNA, the CDR3 is TGTGCCAGCAGCCTAGACAGGGCAAACTATGGCTACACCTTC. This sequence encodes CASSLDRANYGYTF.